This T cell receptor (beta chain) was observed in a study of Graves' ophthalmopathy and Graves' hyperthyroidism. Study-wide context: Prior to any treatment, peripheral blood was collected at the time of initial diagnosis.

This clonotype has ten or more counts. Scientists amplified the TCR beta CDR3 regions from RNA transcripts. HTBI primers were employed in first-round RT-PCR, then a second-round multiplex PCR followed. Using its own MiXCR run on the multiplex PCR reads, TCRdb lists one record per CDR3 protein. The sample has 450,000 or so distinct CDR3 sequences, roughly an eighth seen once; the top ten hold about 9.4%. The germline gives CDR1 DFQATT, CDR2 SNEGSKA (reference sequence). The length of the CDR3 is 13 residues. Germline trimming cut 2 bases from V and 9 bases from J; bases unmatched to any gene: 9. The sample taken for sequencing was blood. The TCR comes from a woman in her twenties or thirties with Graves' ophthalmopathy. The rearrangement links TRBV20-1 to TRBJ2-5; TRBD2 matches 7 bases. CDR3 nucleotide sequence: TGCAGTGCTAGATCGACTAGCATAGCGTCCCAGTACTTC. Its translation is CSARSTSIASQYF.